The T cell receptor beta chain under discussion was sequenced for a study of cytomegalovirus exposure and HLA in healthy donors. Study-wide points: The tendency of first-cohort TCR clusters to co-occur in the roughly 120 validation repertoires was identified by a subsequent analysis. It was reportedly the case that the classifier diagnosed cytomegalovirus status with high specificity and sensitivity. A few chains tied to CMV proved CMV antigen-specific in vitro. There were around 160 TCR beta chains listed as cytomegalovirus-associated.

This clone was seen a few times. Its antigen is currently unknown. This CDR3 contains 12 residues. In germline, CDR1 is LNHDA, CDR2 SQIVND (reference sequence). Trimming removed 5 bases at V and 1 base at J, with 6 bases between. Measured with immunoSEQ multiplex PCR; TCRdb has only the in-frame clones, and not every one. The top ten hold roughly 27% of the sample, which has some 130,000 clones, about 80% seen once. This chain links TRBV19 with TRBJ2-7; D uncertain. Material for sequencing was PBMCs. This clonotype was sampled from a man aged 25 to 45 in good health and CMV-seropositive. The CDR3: CASSDLSYEQYF. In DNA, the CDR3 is TGTGCCAGTAGTGACTTGTCCTACGAGCAGTACTTC. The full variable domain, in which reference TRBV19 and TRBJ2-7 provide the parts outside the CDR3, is DGGITQSPKYLFRKEGQNVTLSCEQNLNHDAMYWYRQDPGQGLRLIYYSQIVNDFQKGDIAEGYSVSREKKESFPLTVTSAQKNPTAFYLCASSDLSYEQYFGPGTRLTVT.